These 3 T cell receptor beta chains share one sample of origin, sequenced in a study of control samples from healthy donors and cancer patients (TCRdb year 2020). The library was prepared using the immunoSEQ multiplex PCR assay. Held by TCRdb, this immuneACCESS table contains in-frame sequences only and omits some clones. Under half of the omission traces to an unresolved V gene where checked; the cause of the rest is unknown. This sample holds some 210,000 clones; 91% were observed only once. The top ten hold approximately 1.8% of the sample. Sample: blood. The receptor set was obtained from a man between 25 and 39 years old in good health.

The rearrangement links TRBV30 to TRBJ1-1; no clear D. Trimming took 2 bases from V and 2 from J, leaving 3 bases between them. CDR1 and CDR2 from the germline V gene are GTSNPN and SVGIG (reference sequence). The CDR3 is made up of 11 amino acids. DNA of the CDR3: TGTGCCTGGAGTATCAACACTGAAGCTTTCTTT. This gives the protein CAWSINTEAFF.

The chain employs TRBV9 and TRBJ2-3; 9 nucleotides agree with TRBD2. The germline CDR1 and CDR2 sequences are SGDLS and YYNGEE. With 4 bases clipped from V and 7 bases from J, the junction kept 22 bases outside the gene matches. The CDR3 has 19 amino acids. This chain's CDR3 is CASSPGTSNAPSNRNTQYF. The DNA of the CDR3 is TGTGCCAGCAGCCCGGGGACTAGCAACGCCCCCTCTAACAGAAATACGCAGTATTTT.

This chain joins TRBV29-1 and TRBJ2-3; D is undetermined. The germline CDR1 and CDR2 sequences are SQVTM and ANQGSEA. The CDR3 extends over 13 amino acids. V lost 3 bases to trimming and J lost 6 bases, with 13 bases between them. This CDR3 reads CSVDSVGTDTQYF. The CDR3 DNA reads TGCAGCGTTGATTCCGTCGGAACGGATACGCAGTATTTT.